This TCR beta chain stems from a study of naive and memory T cell subsets. Two oligonucleotides, mixed equimolar, formed the beta constant-region primer covering TRBC1 and TRBC2. TCRdb recomputed calls from the UMI-ligation and nested PCR reads with MiXCR, one row per CDR3 protein. The sample consists of 140,000 to 150,000 distinct CDR3 sequences, about 17% of them appearing once. Study findings and constraints: Over 90% of naive TCR sequences appeared only once after error correction, unlike memory subsets. Diversity fell and Gini index rose from naive through CM, EM, EMRA.

This clonotype was seen more than once but under ten times. Its antigen remains unknown. This CDR3 spans 14 amino acids. CDR1 is MNHNY, CDR2 SVGAGI, per germline (reference sequence). V shed 1 base, J shed 2 bases, and the junction held 2 bases outside the gene matches. Sequenced: naive CD4+ T cells from blood. This rearrangement joins TRBV6-6 to TRBJ2-7; TRBD1 matches 7 bases. This TCR was recovered from a human donor in good health. Here the CDR3 DNA reads TGTGCCAGCAGTTACTGGGGACAGCCCTACGAGCAGTACTTC. It is translated as CASSYWGQPYEQYF.